Included here is one T cell receptor beta chain sequence, with context. The data belong to a study of glioma-infiltrating T cells. The iRepertoire nested amplicon-rescue multiplex PCR amplified TCR alpha and beta CDR3s from RNA. One-step reverse transcription and amplification started from about 100-400 ng of tissue mRNA or PBMC total RNA. TCRdb reprocessed the multiplex PCR reads with MiXCR, giving one entry per CDR3 protein. The profile covers about 21,000 distinct CDR3 sequences, with 20% to 25% appearing a single time and about an eighth taken by the ten largest. Trimming pared 3 bases from V and 6 bases from J, leaving 12 bases between. This CDR3 contains 15 residues.

This receptor was identified in a human donor with low-grade glioma or glioblastoma, undergoing nonglioma brain surgery, or in good health (not recorded which). The rearrangement uses TRBV12-3 or TRBV12-4 and TRBJ1-6; D might be TRBD1 (5 bases). Sequencing was performed on glioma tissue, nonneoplastic brain tissue, or PBMCs (not recorded which). The CDR3 spells CASSFGGTVNSPLHF. The CDR3 DNA is TGTGCCAGCAGTTTCGGTGGGACCGTTAATTCACCCCTCCACTTT.